The 24 T cell receptor beta chains in this list originate from one sample, sequenced in a study of immune evolution from preneoplasia to lung adenocarcinoma. Assay: immunoSEQ multiplex PCR; the TCRdb copy retains only in-frame clones and omits some. Of around 20,000 clones detected, roughly 80% appear once; the ten largest clones hold around 6%. Sequences were obtained from FFPE invasive lung adenocarcinoma tissue. All receptors derive from a person between 60 and 69 years old with lung adenocarcinoma.

This rearrangement joins TRBV19 to TRBJ2-1, with TRBD2 as a possible D gene (6 bases). The CDR3 has 14 residues. V gave up 7 bases and J gave up 4 bases, with 14 bases separating them. Germline V CDR1 and CDR2: LNHDA, SQIVND (reference sequence). The CDR3 coding sequence is TGTGCCAGTATGGATAGCGGCCTGTACAATGAGCAGTTCTTC. Protein product: CASMDSGLYNEQFF.

The V and J genes are TRBV12-5 and TRBJ1-2; D perhaps matches TRBD1 (6 bases). The CDR3 length is 15 residues. Germline values: CDR1 LGHNT, CDR2 FRNRAP. Between the trimmed V and J ends, which lost 2 bases and 8 bases, there was a span of 18 bases. The CDR3 reads CASGLTGGQGGGYTF. The CDR3 nucleotides are TGTGCTAGTGGTTTGACTGGGGGGCAGGGAGGCGGCTACACCTTC.

This chain uses TRBV29-1 with TRBJ2-3; perhaps TRBD1 as D (6 bases). Germline V gene sequence: CDR1 SQVTM, CDR2 ANQGSEA. The V gene lost 6 bases and the J gene lost 2 bases, with 9 bases spanning the gap. The CDR3 sequence is 12 residues long. In DNA, the CDR3 is TGCAGCGTCGGACAGAACACAGATACGCAGTATTTT. Amino acid sequence: CSVGQNTDTQYF.

This clone came up once. The chain uses TRBV5-1 and TRBJ2-5, with 12 bases aligning to TRBD2. The CDR3 is made up of 16 amino acids. CDR1 SGHRS and CDR2 YFSETQ come from the germline V gene. V was clipped by 4 bases and J by 5 bases; unmatched bases: 9. The CDR3 reads CASSAGLAGMRETQYF. CDR3 coding DNA: TGCGCCAGCAGCGCCGGACTAGCGGGGATGCGGGAGACCCAGTACTTC.

The chain is built from TRBV19 and TRBJ2-1; D may match TRBD1 or TRBD2 (5 bases each). There are 17 residues in the CDR3. CDR1 is LNHDA, CDR2 SQIVND, per germline (reference sequence). V lost 2 bases to trimming and J lost 7 bases, with 21 bases between them. CDR3 sequence: CASSIQSVLGTFNEQFF. In DNA form, the CDR3 reads TGTGCCAGTAGTATACAATCAGTGTTGGGGACCTTTAATGAGCAGTTCTTC. Variable domain in full (rest from reference TRBV19 and TRBJ2-1): DGGITQSPKYLFRKEGQNVTLSCEQNLNHDAMYWYRQDPGQGLRLIYYSQIVNDFQKGDIAEGYSVSREKKESFPLTVTSAQKNPTAFYLCASSIQSVLGTFNEQFFGPGTRLTVL.

V usage is TRBV29-1 and J usage is TRBJ2-7; D possibly corresponds to TRBD2 (6 bases). The CDR3 loop spans 12 amino acids. V was shortened by 7 bases and J by 6 bases, with 16 bases between the two germline ends. The germline gives CDR1 SQVTM, CDR2 ANQGSEA. The CDR3 loop is CSGLEPTLEQYF. The CDR3 nucleotides read TGCAGCGGACTAGAACCGACTCTCGAGCAGTACTTC.

This chain uses TRBV2 with TRBJ2-5; 12 bases match TRBD2. J gave up 7 bases and V 6 bases, and 9 bases lay outside the gene matches. The CDR3 length is 15 residues. Per the germline V gene, CDR1 is SNHLY and CDR2 is FYNNEI. CDR3 loop: CASRPTLAGGGTQYF. For the CDR3, the DNA is TGTGCCAGCAGACCTACACTAGCGGGAGGTGGGACCCAGTACTTC.

The V gene is TRBV23-1, the J gene TRBJ2-5; 9 bases align to TRBD1. TRBV23-1 is marked as an open reading frame, function uncertain. The CDR3 runs to 16 residues. V lost 0 bases and J lost 6; bases outside the gene matches: 8. The CDR3 sequence: CASSQSYGQGRQTQYF. DNA for the CDR3: TGCGCCAGCAGTCAATCGTATGGACAGGGGCGGCAGACCCAGTACTTC.

This sequence joins TRBV11-1 and TRBJ2-2, with D possibly matching TRBD1 (6 bases). Germline CDR1 and CDR2: SGHAT and FQDESV (reference sequence). V was trimmed by 0 bases and J by 5 bases, leaving 10 bases between them. The CDR3 runs 15 residues. CDR3 in DNA: TGTGCCAGCAGCTTAGCGGGACACACGACCGGGGAGCTGTTTTTT. This codes for CASSLAGHTTGELFF.

The chain links TRBV30 to TRBJ2-6; 7 bases are a match to TRBD1. The germline V gene encodes CDR1 GTSNPN and CDR2 SVGIG (reference sequence). CDR3 length: 17 residues. Unmatched junction bases numbered 8, after V lost 3 bases and J lost 0 bases. The CDR3 sequence is CAWRTGSSNSGANVLTF. The CDR3 DNA is TGTGCCTGGAGGACAGGGAGTAGTAACTCTGGGGCCAACGTCCTGACTTTC. The full variable domain, completed using reference TRBV30 and TRBJ2-6, is SQTIHQWPATLVQPVGSPLSLECTVEGTSNPNLYWYRQAAGRGLQLLFYSVGIGQISSEVPQNLSASRPQDRQFILSSKKLLLSDSGFYLCAWRTGSSNSGANVLTFGAGSRLTVL.

The chain recombines TRBV6-5 with TRBJ1-1; D unresolved. Germline-derived CDR1 and CDR2 are MNHEY and SVGAGI. The CDR3 contains 14 residues. Trimming removed 2 bases from V and 1 base from J, with 8 bases in between. The CDR3 is CASSYRKPNTEAFF. The CDR3 nucleotides read TGTGCCAGCAGTTACCGCAAACCGAACACTGAAGCTTTCTTT.

The chain has TRBV19 and TRBJ2-1; 12 bases map to TRBD2. V gave up 3 bases and J gave up 8 bases; unmatched junction bases: 14. This CDR3 has 18 amino acids. Per germline, CDR1 LNHDA and CDR2 SQIVND (reference sequence). The CDR3 sequence: CASSMSRLAGGPSDEQFF. In nucleotides, the CDR3 is TGTGCCAGTAGTATGAGTCGCCTAGCGGGAGGGCCCTCTGATGAGCAGTTCTTC.

This clone was observed once. The V and J genes are TRBV27 and TRBJ2-5; TRBD2 agrees at 14 bases. J lost 5 bases, V lost 4 bases, and 6 bases had no gene match. Germline V lookup: CDR1 MNHEY, CDR2 SMNVEV (reference sequence). The length of the CDR3 is 16 residues. DNA for the CDR3: TGTGCCAGCAGTTCCTGGACTAGCGGGAGGCAGGAGACCCAGTACTTC. It codes for CASSSWTSGRQETQYF.

J is TRBJ2-2 and V is TRBV9, with D perhaps matching TRBD2 (6 bases). Looked up from germline, CDR1 is SGDLS and CDR2 is YYNGEE. V shed 3 bases and J shed 7 bases, with 16 bases lying between them. This CDR3 is built from 15 residues. For the CDR3, the DNA is TGTGCCAGCAGCGAGACTAGGGTGTTCGGCGGGGAGCTGTTTTTT. As protein: CASSETRVFGGELFF.

The chain combines TRBV6-1 with TRBJ1-2; perhaps TRBD1 as D (5 bases). V shed 4 bases and J shed 6 bases, with 21 bases lying between them. Germline lookup yields CDR1 MNHNS and CDR2 SASEGT. CDR3 length: 16 residues. Here the CDR3 DNA reads TGTGCCAGCAGTGTGTGGCAGGGTCAAAATGGGAATGGCTACACCTTC. It is translated as CASSVWQGQNGNGYTF.

The CDR3 loop is CASSRLAGVGNEQFF. The CDR3 bases are TGTGCCAGCAGCCGTCTAGCGGGGGTTGGAAATGAGCAGTTCTTC. The V gene is TRBV7-2, the J gene TRBJ2-1, with 10 positions matching TRBD2. The CDR3 consists of 15 residues. Germline loops: CDR1 SGHTA, CDR2 FQGNSA. V lost 5 bases to trimming and J lost 7 bases; unmatched junction nucleotides: 8.

By proportion, this clone is medium-sized. This chain joins TRBV13 and TRBJ2-5, with D possibly being TRBD2 (5 bases). Germline V CDR1 and CDR2: PRHDT, FYEKMQ (reference sequence). Between the trimmed V and J ends, which lost 7 bases and 9 bases, there was a span of 21 bases. The CDR3 contains 14 residues. CDR3 nucleotides: TGTGCCAGCACCCGGGGTACGGATAAGAGACCCCAGTACTTC. Protein: CASTRGTDKRPQYF.

The V gene is TRBV5-1, the J gene TRBJ1-3; D is uncertain. V was shortened by 0 bases and J by 0 bases, with 4 bases between the two germline ends. Germline V CDR1 and CDR2: SGHRS, YFSETQ. The CDR3 sequence is 14 residues long. CDR3 region: CASSLDGSGNTIYF. CDR3 bases: TGCGCCAGCAGCTTGGACGGCTCTGGAAACACCATATATTTT.

CDR3 in DNA: TGTGCCAGCAGCGCTAGGGGGGCCCCCCACAATGAGCAGTTCTTC. It codes for CASSARGAPHNEQFF. The chain couples TRBV11-2 to TRBJ2-1, with D perhaps being TRBD1 or TRBD2 (6 bases each). Trimming removed 5 bases from V and 5 bases from J, with 16 bases in between. CDR3 length equals 15 residues. CDR1 SGHAT and CDR2 FQNNGV come from the germline V gene.

The gene calls are TRBV27 and TRBJ2-4; 13 bases are shared with TRBD2. CDR3 size: 15 residues. From germline, CDR1 is MNHEY and CDR2 SMNVEV (reference sequence). J was trimmed by 7 bases and V by 5 bases; bases with no gene match: 5. The CDR3: CASSPRTSGSNIQYF. The CDR3 nucleotides read TGTGCCAGCAGTCCTCGGACTAGCGGGAGTAACATTCAGTACTTC.

This chain uses TRBV29-1 with TRBJ2-7; D is tentatively TRBD1 or TRBD2 (6 bases each). CDR1 SQVTM and CDR2 ANQGSEA come from the germline V gene. The V end was cut by 0 bases, the J end by 3 bases, with 21 bases between. CDR3 size: 17 residues. CDR3 residues: CSVEDGGGPGADYEQYF. CDR3 DNA: TGCAGCGTTGAAGATGGTGGGGGTCCGGGGGCTGACTACGAGCAGTACTTC.

V and J are TRBV6-5 and TRBJ2-7, with 10 positions matching TRBD2. In germline, CDR1 is MNHEY, CDR2 SVGAGI. The V and J ends lost 5 bases and 4 bases, in that order; junction bases with no gene match: 5. The CDR3 loop spans 14 amino acids. The CDR3 bases are TGTGCCAGCAGTAGGGCTAGCGGGAGTTACGAGCAGTACTTC. This translates into CASSRASGSYEQYF.

Details on this clone: The junction shows a germline mismatch at one end, possibly a read error. The V call is TRBV7-9, the J call TRBJ2-3; 16 bases match TRBD2. The germline CDR1 and CDR2 sequences are SEHNR and FQNEAQ (reference sequence). CDR3 length: 18 residues. The CDR3 DNA is TGTGCCAGCAGCGACCCGGGACTAGCGGGAGGGAGCATAGATACGCAGTATTTT. This sequence encodes CASSDPGLAGGSIDTQYF.

This clone was seen only once. The CDR3 DNA follows: TGCGCCAGCAGCCCGGGACAGACCTCCTACGAGCAGTACTTC. This encodes CASSPGQTSYEQYF. The V call is TRBV5-1, the J call TRBJ2-7; 7 bases agree with TRBD1. Germline V gene data show CDR1 as SGHRS and CDR2 as YFSETQ. Trimming took 4 bases from V and 0 from J; bases not matched to a gene: 4. The CDR3 has 14 amino acids. Full variable domain (missing parts from reference TRBV5-1 and TRBJ2-7): KAGVTQTPRYLIKTRGQQVTLSCSPISGHRSVSWYQQTPGQGLQFLFEYFSETQRNKGNFPGRFSGRQFSNSRSEMNVSTLELGDSALYLCASSPGQTSYEQYFGPGTRLTVT.